These T cell receptor beta chains were read from a single sample in a study of regulatory T cells in long-lasting Graves disease. TCRdb fed the multiplex PCR reads into MiXCR, producing one record per CDR3 protein. The sample lists about 540,000 distinct CDR3 sequences, approximately 12% occurring once. These data are also associated with another study on T cells in Graves' hyperthyroidism and ophthalmopathy.

Here the sequenced sample was peripheral blood mononuclear cells (PBMCs), taken at new diagnosis, from a patient treated with antithyroid drugs. These receptors were obtained from a man younger than 45 with Graves disease. The conserved cysteine and the conserved F or W are not part of the CDR3 here. D genes are given only for firm matches. A clone size is listed for some rows: how often the clone was seen (once, few, many), or a class if it is expanded.

v_gene: TRBV27
d_gene: TRBD2
abundance: many
CDR3aa: ASTRGLAGNEQF

v_gene: TRBV18
d_gene: .
abundance: many
CDR3aa: ASSPADLAKNIQY

v_gene: TRBV3-1
d_gene: .
abundance: many
CDR3aa: ASSQVAGYDHNEQF

v_gene: TRBV3-1
d_gene: .
abundance: many
CDR3aa: ASSQGRKTQY

v_gene: TRBV2
d_gene: TRBD2
abundance: .
CDR3aa: ASGGLAPNTGELF

v_gene: TRBV13
d_gene: TRBD2
abundance: many
CDR3aa: ASSTRAGASEQY

v_gene: TRBV7-9
d_gene: .
abundance: many
CDR3aa: ASSSPTGRTAFEKLF

v_gene: TRBV18
d_gene: .
abundance: many
CDR3aa: ASSPRPNNEQF

v_gene: TRBV12-3/TRBV12-4
d_gene: TRBD1
abundance: many
CDR3aa: ASWTGGGETQY

v_gene: TRBV20-1
d_gene: TRBD2
abundance: few
CDR3aa: SAGSSGVYNEQC

v_gene: TRBV3-1
d_gene: .
abundance: few
CDR3aa: ASGRSGYEQY

v_gene: TRBV11-3
d_gene: .
abundance: .
CDR3aa: ASLPRFQGVYYT

v_gene: TRBV7-9
d_gene: TRBD2
abundance: .
CDR3aa: ASSFFGTSGADTQY

v_gene: TRBV7-6
d_gene: .
abundance: .
CDR3aa: ASSLARDMSNSPLH

v_gene: TRBV25-1
d_gene: .
abundance: many
CDR3aa: ASSEGVLNEQF

v_gene: TRBV14
d_gene: .
abundance: few
CDR3aa: ASSYPRQGSPLH

v_gene: TRBV20-1
d_gene: .
abundance: many
CDR3aa: SAPRGGSETQY

v_gene: TRBV19
d_gene: .
abundance: .
CDR3aa: ASSIRVLPPHYEQY

v_gene: TRBV20-1
d_gene: .
abundance: many
CDR3aa: SARDWGTEQF

v_gene: TRBV9
d_gene: .
abundance: .
CDR3aa: ASSVEQQREAF

v_gene: TRBV29-1
d_gene: .
abundance: many
CDR3aa: SVGTVSSPDHWYYNEQF

v_gene: TRBV10-3
d_gene: .
abundance: .
CDR3aa: AISEIGHRGNTIY

v_gene: TRBV2
d_gene: .
abundance: many
CDR3aa: ASSSSLAAAYEQY

v_gene: TRBV18
d_gene: TRBD2
abundance: many
CDR3aa: ASSPSSGRLNEQF

v_gene: TRBV19
d_gene: .
abundance: .
CDR3aa: ASSIKPQEQY

v_gene: TRBV20-1
d_gene: TRBD2
abundance: many
CDR3aa: SGQTSGRPADTQY

v_gene: TRBV12-3/TRBV12-4
d_gene: .
abundance: many
CDR3aa: ASSPWGAGNTEAF

v_gene: TRBV18
d_gene: .
abundance: .
CDR3aa: ASSNAEGTHNKETQY

v_gene: TRBV7-9
d_gene: .
abundance: many
CDR3aa: ASSLMAGEEAF

v_gene: TRBV4-1
d_gene: TRBD2
abundance: few
CDR3aa: ASSGLADSYNEQF

v_gene: TRBV20-1
d_gene: TRBD2
abundance: many
CDR3aa: SARDGNSGLSYNEQF

v_gene: TRBV6-1
d_gene: .
abundance: many
CDR3aa: ASSERPGLGNEQF

v_gene: TRBV28
d_gene: .
abundance: many
CDR3aa: ASNQGGNYGYT

v_gene: TRBV6-5
d_gene: TRBD1
abundance: many
CDR3aa: ASSYEQGANYGYT

v_gene: TRBV18
d_gene: .
abundance: few
CDR3aa: ASTRTYQETQY

v_gene: TRBV13
d_gene: .
abundance: many
CDR3aa: ASSLGARGNEQF

v_gene: TRBV29-1
d_gene: TRBD2
abundance: many
CDR3aa: SVLTSGYEQY

v_gene: TRBV18
d_gene: .
abundance: few
CDR3aa: ASSSPDRVLQNTIY

v_gene: TRBV6-2/TRBV6-3
d_gene: .
abundance: .
CDR3aa: ASTPLAGTQEQY

v_gene: TRBV19
d_gene: .
abundance: .
CDR3aa: ASSIGEFITEAF

v_gene: TRBV12-3/TRBV12-4
d_gene: TRBD2
abundance: many
CDR3aa: ASSFDTSGKYNEQF

v_gene: TRBV24-1
d_gene: TRBD1
abundance: many
CDR3aa: ATSDAIDFTTGHEQF

v_gene: TRBV12-3/TRBV12-4
d_gene: .
abundance: many
CDR3aa: ASTPGVREQF

v_gene: TRBV2
d_gene: .
abundance: many
CDR3aa: ASSKTDSNTGELF

v_gene: TRBV5-1
d_gene: .
abundance: .
CDR3aa: ASSLEAGPLAKNIQY

v_gene: TRBV4-1
d_gene: .
abundance: .
CDR3aa: ASGQDLLGPKNIQY

v_gene: TRBV5-6
d_gene: .
abundance: .
CDR3aa: ASSYEDGTDTQY

v_gene: TRBV2
d_gene: TRBD1
abundance: many
CDR3aa: ASSDGDSLSYEQY

v_gene: TRBV9
d_gene: .
abundance: many
CDR3aa: ASGTGQETQY

v_gene: TRBV6-5
d_gene: TRBD2
abundance: many
CDR3aa: ASSYVASGRSEQY

v_gene: TRBV5-1
d_gene: .
abundance: many
CDR3aa: ASSLTAGGTEAF